Listed below are T cell receptor beta chains from one sample, sequenced in a study of control samples from healthy donors and cancer patients. TCRdb's table, derived via immunoSEQ multiplex PCR, lists solely in-frame clones and lacks some. The table shows 35,000 to 55,000 clones, with around 93% occurring only once. The specimen sequenced was PBMCs. The source of these receptors is a woman aged 40-49 years with head and neck cancer. Each CDR3 is given with its conserved first and last residue. The order of the fields is clone size, J gene, V gene, D gene, CDR3 protein, CDR3 DNA. A D gene is named only where the DNA matches it firmly. The size entry is marked missing in some rows and otherwise reads once, few, many or a size class.

abundance: .
j_gene: TRBJ2-1
v_gene: TRBV27
d_gene: TRBD2
CDR3aa: CASSFTLAGPYNEQFF
CDR3nt: TGTGCCAGCAGTTTCACACTAGCGGGACCCTACAATGAGCAGTTCTTC

abundance: .
j_gene: TRBJ2-7
v_gene: TRBV15
d_gene: TRBD1
CDR3aa: CATSRSQGAHYEQYF
CDR3nt: TGTGCCACCAGCAGAAGTCAGGGGGCCCACTACGAGCAGTACTTC

abundance: .
j_gene: TRBJ2-6
v_gene: TRBV14
d_gene: .
CDR3aa: CASSLSRRDPSGANVLTF
CDR3nt: TGTGCCAGCAGCCTCAGTCGACGGGACCCCTCTGGGGCCAACGTCCTGACTTTC

abundance: .
j_gene: TRBJ2-3
v_gene: TRBV7-2
d_gene: .
CDR3aa: CASSLVKDTQYF
CDR3nt: TGTGCCAGCAGCTTAGTCAAAGATACGCAGTATTTT

abundance: .
j_gene: TRBJ2-3
v_gene: TRBV30
d_gene: .
CDR3aa: CAWSKKSTDTQYF
CDR3nt: TGTGCCTGGAGTAAGAAGTCCACAGATACGCAGTATTTT

abundance: .
j_gene: TRBJ2-5
v_gene: TRBV5-1
d_gene: TRBD2
CDR3aa: CASSFSGAGQETQYF
CDR3nt: TGCGCCAGCAGCTTTAGCGGGGCGGGCCAAGAGACCCAGTACTTC

abundance: once
j_gene: TRBJ2-7
v_gene: TRBV5-8
d_gene: TRBD1
CDR3aa: CASSLTKTTGFPYEQYF
CDR3nt: TGTGCCAGCAGCCTGACCAAAACGACAGGGTTCCCCTACGAGCAGTACTTC

abundance: .
j_gene: TRBJ1-2
v_gene: TRBV20-1
d_gene: TRBD1
CDR3aa: CSASGTGEFYGYTF
CDR3nt: TGCAGTGCTAGTGGGACAGGGGAGTTTTATGGCTACACCTTC

abundance: .
j_gene: TRBJ2-1
v_gene: TRBV9
d_gene: .
CDR3aa: CASSVAPSGREQFF
CDR3nt: TGTGCCAGCAGCGTAGCTCCGTCGGGGAGGGAGCAGTTCTTC

abundance: once
j_gene: TRBJ1-2
v_gene: TRBV5-6
d_gene: .
CDR3aa: CASSHYHGRYYGYTF
CDR3nt: TGTGCCAGCAGCCATTACCACGGGCGCTACTATGGCTACACCTTC

abundance: .
j_gene: TRBJ1-2
v_gene: TRBV11-2
d_gene: TRBD1
CDR3aa: CASSVGQTYGYTF
CDR3nt: TGTGCCAGCAGCGTGGGACAGACTTATGGCTACACCTTC